What follows are 15 T cell receptor beta chains derived from one specimen sequenced in a study of T cell changes during pregnancy in multiple sclerosis. Data came from immunoSEQ multiplex PCR; TCRdb stores just in-frame clones and leaves some out. There are about 21,000 clones in the sample; 75% to 95% occur only once, and 0.68% lies in the top ten. Source: CD4+ T cells from peripheral blood mononuclear cells, taken in the third trimester of pregnancy. Receptors originate from a female donor with multiple sclerosis, enrolled in a pregnancy study.

The genes are TRBV6-6 and TRBJ2-5; maybe TRBD2 (7 bases). V was clipped by 6 bases and J by 4 bases, with 15 bases between them. Germline-derived CDR1 and CDR2 are MNHNY and SVGAGI (reference sequence). This CDR3 is 14 amino acids long. CDR3 in amino acids: CASRPAGAGETQYF. Written as DNA, the CDR3 is TGTGCCAGCAGGCCCGCGGGGGCTGGAGAGACCCAGTACTTC.

This clone has only one observation. This chain connects TRBV15 to TRBJ1-5; a possible D gene is TRBD1 (6 bases). The germline V gene encodes CDR1 LNHNV and CDR2 YYDKDF (reference sequence). V was pared by 0 bases and J by 5 bases, with 11 bases between. The CDR3 is 15 residues long. CDR3 sequence: CATSRDLGAHQPQHF. CDR3 sequence (DNA): TGTGCCACCAGCAGAGATTTGGGGGCCCATCAGCCCCAGCATTTT.

The chain has TRBV5-6 and TRBJ2-5; D possibly corresponds to TRBD1 (6 bases). The germline V gene encodes CDR1 SGHDT and CDR2 YYEEEE. The CDR3 is made up of 15 amino acids. V lost 4 bases and J 3 bases, leaving 16 bases between the germline ends. CDR3 amino acids: CASSAPTGRKETQYF. CDR3 sequence (DNA): TGTGCCAGCAGCGCGCCGACAGGACGAAAAGAGACCCAGTACTTC.

V and J are TRBV7-2 and TRBJ2-7, with 10 bases that match TRBD2. CDR1 and CDR2 from the germline V gene are SGHTA and FQGNSA. The J segment lost 7 bases and the V segment lost 5 bases, leaving 14 bases of the junction unmatched. The CDR3 runs 16 residues. Here the CDR3 reads CASSPDPSGSLVEQYF. CDR3 DNA: TGTGCCAGCAGCCCGGACCCTAGCGGGAGCCTCGTGGAGCAGTACTTC.

The chain recombines TRBV18 with TRBJ1-6; 9 bases are shared with TRBD1. This CDR3 comprises 16 residues. The trim removed 5 bases at V and 5 bases at J, leaving 7 bases unmatched. Germline V gene sequence: CDR1 KGHSH, CDR2 LQKENI. The CDR3 coding sequence is TGTGCCAGCTCAACTTTACAGGGGGCGGATAATTCACCCCTCCACTTT. This sequence encodes CASSTLQGADNSPLHF.

This clone occurred a few times. This sequence joins TRBV6-4 and TRBJ2-1, with 8 bases that match TRBD2. The trim removed 8 bases at V and 7 bases at J, leaving 13 bases unmatched. Germline V gene data show CDR1 as MRHNA and CDR2 as SNTAGT. The CDR3 consists of 15 residues. CDR3 DNA: TGTGCCAGCTCGGGACTAGGGGTCGATAGGAATGAGCAGTTCTTC. Its protein product is CASSGLGVDRNEQFF.

The rearrangement joins TRBV6-1 to TRBJ2-7; D possibly corresponds to TRBD1 (6 bases). Germline loops: CDR1 MNHNS, CDR2 SASEGT. Trimming pared 6 bases from V and 0 bases from J, leaving 12 bases between. The CDR3 extends over 14 amino acids. CDR3 DNA: TGTGCCAGCAGACCGGGACATAGCTCCTACGAGCAGTACTTC. Amino acids: CASRPGHSSYEQYF.

This clone was counted a single time. V usage is TRBV29-1 and J usage is TRBJ2-7; 11 bases line up with TRBD1. Germline V gene sequence: CDR1 SQVTM, CDR2 ANQGSEA. The CDR3 loop spans 14 amino acids. V dropped 4 bases and J dropped 2; count of bases not matched to a gene: 4. CDR3 loop: CSVVGTGGTYEQYF. In DNA, the CDR3 is TGCAGCGTTGTGGGGACAGGGGGAACCTACGAGCAGTACTTC.

This CDR3 reads CASSLDRGIMNTEAFF. CDR3 in DNA: TGTGCCAGCAGCTTGGACAGGGGGATAATGAACACTGAAGCTTTCTTT. This chain links TRBV5-6 with TRBJ1-1; TRBD1 matches at 8 bases. Trimming at V came to 0 bases and at J to 0 bases, leaving 4 bases not matched to a gene. CDR1 and CDR2 (germline): SGHDT, YYEEEE. This CDR3 contains 16 residues.

The genes are TRBV7-9 and TRBJ1-1, with D unclear. Looked up from germline, CDR1 is SEHNR and CDR2 is FQNEAQ (reference sequence). This CDR3 has 13 residues. CDR3 nucleotide sequence: TGTGCAGCGGATGAGCACCGGGACACTGAAGCTTTCTTT. Protein sequence: CAADEHRDTEAFF.

The V gene is TRBV7-2, the J gene TRBJ2-1; weak D call: TRBD1 (6 bases). Germline CDR1 and CDR2: SGHTA and FQGNSA. Trimming shortened V by 5 bases and J by 4 bases, and 12 bases separated the two germline ends. The CDR3 totals 14 residues. The CDR3 loop is CASSPGETYNEQFF. In DNA, the CDR3 is TGTGCCAGCAGCCCAGGGGAGACTTACAATGAGCAGTTCTTC.

The chain links TRBV6-4 to TRBJ2-1; no clear D. The germline gives CDR1 MRHNA, CDR2 SNTAGT. V was cut by 6 bases and J by 5 bases, with 14 bases left in between. The length of the CDR3 is 14 residues. The chain's CDR3 is CASRRKRLNNEQFF. As DNA, the CDR3 is TGTGCCAGCAGGCGCAAGCGTCTTAACAATGAGCAGTTCTTC.

The DNA of the CDR3 is TGCGCCAGCAGCCAGTGGGACAGCATGGCGCGCGAGCAGTACTTC. Residues: CASSQWDSMAREQYF. The chain joins TRBV4-1 to TRBJ2-7; 7 bases are a match to TRBD1. The CDR3 runs to 15 residues. CDR1 and CDR2 from the germline V gene are MGHRA and YSYEKL. The V gene end was trimmed by 3 bases and the J gene end by 6 bases; junction bases not matched to a gene: 11.

The CDR3 DNA reads TGTGCCAGCAGTGGACAGGCAGATACGCAGTATTTT. It specifies CASSGQADTQYF. The chain links TRBV2 to TRBJ2-3; possibly TRBD1 for D (6 bases). This CDR3 is built from 12 residues. Trimming took 4 bases from V and 4 from J, leaving 6 bases between them. Germline CDR1 is SNHLY and CDR2 is FYNNEI.

The CDR3 loop reads CASSLVVLRQGRKTQYF. The CDR3 DNA is TGTGCCAGCAGCTTAGTCGTGTTACGACAGGGAAGAAAGACCCAGTACTTC. The V and J genes are TRBV7-8 and TRBJ2-5; 7 bases agree with TRBD1. V shed 1 base and J 6 bases; nucleotides not matched to a gene: 14. The CDR3 is 17 residues long. Looked up from germline, CDR1 is SGHVS and CDR2 is FQNEAQ. Full variable domain (rest looked up from reference TRBV7-8 and TRBJ2-5): GAGVSQSPRYKVAKRGQDVALRCDPISGHVSLFWYQQALGQGPEFLTYFQNEAQLDKSGLPSDRFFAERPEGSVSTLKIQRTQQEDSAVYLCASSLVVLRQGRKTQYFGPGTRLLVL.